This T cell receptor beta chain derives from a study of CD8 T cells in Susac syndrome. The CDR3 sequence is 13 residues long. Germline CDR1 is KGHDR and CDR2 is SFDVKD. Germline trimming cut 4 bases from V and 7 bases from J; bases unmatched to any gene: 4. RNA totalling roughly 0.45 to 1 ug underwent reverse transcription with random hexamers. TCRdb analysed the immunoSEQ multiplex PCR reads with MiXCR anew, one entry per CDR3 protein. The data contain tens of thousands of distinct CDR3 sequences, about 94% of them singletons. This clonotype was picked up one time. This TCR was recovered from a human donor with Susac syndrome. The rearrangement joins TRBV24-1 to TRBJ2-5; 8 positions agree with TRBD1. Sequenced: CD8+ T cells from PBMCs. The CDR3 loop reads CATSDQGAGTQYF. The CDR3 coding sequence is TGTGCCACCAGTGACCAGGGGGCTGGGACCCAGTACTTC.